The present entry profiles one T cell receptor beta chain with its context. Its antigen remains unknown. Trimming removed 0 bases at V and 5 bases at J, with 15 bases between. The CDR3 is made up of 16 amino acids. Germline CDR1 and CDR2: SGHDT and YYEEEE. These data come from a study of cytomegalovirus exposure and HLA in healthy donors. In the PCR, 60 Vbeta and 13 Jbeta primers were used. Here immunoSEQ multiplex PCR was the method, and the copy in TCRdb shows in-frame clones only, minus some. The sample yields roughly 100,000 clones, of which the top ten take up just over 15%. General study findings and limits: Looking again later, the authors saw that most CMV-associated TCR beta chains seemed HLA-restricted. Some TCR beta chains (164 of them) were listed as cytomegalovirus-associated. Per published accounts, TCR beta sequences correctly predicted the HLA-A and HLA-B alleles of most subjects.

The sample consisted of PBMCs. The chain uses TRBV5-6 and TRBJ2-1, with D tentatively TRBD1 (5 bases). The TCR comes from a man aged 50 or older in good health and CMV-seropositive. This CDR3 reads CASSLGWGDPNNEQFF. CDR3 nucleotides: TGTGCCAGCAGCTTGGGGTGGGGCGACCCTAACAATGAGCAGTTCTTC. The full variable domain, its missing parts supplied by reference TRBV5-6 and TRBJ2-1, is DAGVTQSPTHLIKTRGQQVTLRCSPKSGHDTVSWYQQALGQGPQFIFQYYEEEERQRGNFPDRFSGHQFPNYSSELNVNALLLGDSALYLCASSLGWGDPNNEQFFGPGTRLTVL.